This T cell receptor beta chain was sequenced for a study of beta chain features in type 1 diabetes. The study reverse transcribed the entire isolated RNA, so it sequenced expressed TCRB transcripts. TCRdb keeps only in-frame clones here, not all; method: immunoSEQ multiplex PCR. The table lists under 500,000 clones, approximately 28% of them singletons. Germline-derived CDR1 and CDR2 are SGHTA and FQGNSA. With 6 bases removed from V and 7 bases from J, the gap between germline ends came to 13 bases. This CDR3 contains 13 residues. This sequence was found in a man younger than 35 in good health. The chain couples TRBV7-2 to TRBJ2-4; tentative D call: TRBD2 (6 bases). The sample consisted of naive CD4+ T cells from blood. CDR3 sequence: CASRLEAGNIQYF. CDR3 coding DNA: TGTGCCAGCAGGTTGGAGGCGGGGAACATTCAGTACTTC.